What follows are 28 T cell receptor beta chains derived from one specimen sequenced in a study of shared clonotypes between healthy human individuals. Terminally differentiated effector memory CD45RA+ cells were excluded by CCR7 positive selection of CD45RO-negative cells. Profiled with immunoSEQ multiplex PCR; TCRdb holds only in-frame clones, not every one. The table has about 2 million clones, approximately 94% seen once. The sample comprised naive CD8+ T cells sorted from blood. The receptors here all came from a man in his late teens or twenties in good health.

This rearrangement joins TRBV27 to TRBJ2-3; TRBD2 matches 7 bases. The CDR3 runs to 15 residues. Germline V gives CDR1 MNHEY, CDR2 SMNVEV (reference sequence). V was clipped by 6 bases and J by 1 base; unmatched bases: 7. The CDR3 spells CASSAGGGGTDTQYF. The CDR3 nucleotides read TGTGCCAGCAGCGCCGGCGGGGGTGGCACAGATACGCAGTATTTT.

This chain joins TRBV10-3 and TRBJ2-5; D may be TRBD2 (5 bases). Trimming cost V 3 bases and J 1 base, with 6 bases left between them. Germline lookup yields CDR1 ENHRY and CDR2 SYGVKD. This CDR3 comprises 13 residues. As DNA, the CDR3 is TGTGCCATCAGTGACGAGGGCCAAGAGACCCAGTACTTC. It yields the protein CAISDEGQETQYF.

The rearrangement joins TRBV5-6 to TRBJ1-1; D not resolved. Trimming took 0 bases from V and 1 from J, leaving 10 bases between them. The CDR3 is made up of 15 amino acids. Germline lookup yields CDR1 SGHDT and CDR2 YYEEEE. This chain's CDR3 is CASSLAEAANTEAFF. In nucleotides, the CDR3 is TGTGCCAGCAGCTTGGCCGAGGCAGCGAACACTGAAGCTTTCTTT.

This chain joins TRBV9 and TRBJ2-7; D is unresolved. CDR1 and CDR2 from the germline V gene are SGDLS and YYNGEE. Trimming removed 4 bases from V and 4 bases from J, with 12 bases in between. The CDR3 length is 13 residues. CDR3 in DNA: TGTGCCAGCAGCCCTTTACCTGGTTACGAGCAGTACTTC. Its protein product is CASSPLPGYEQYF.

V usage is TRBV7-2 and J usage is TRBJ2-7; either TRBD1 or TRBD2 may fit D (5 bases each). The CDR3 sequence is 15 residues long. V shed 1 base and J shed 0 bases, with 10 bases lying between them. Germline V gene sequence: CDR1 SGHTA, CDR2 FQGNSA. This CDR3 reads CASSLVSGASYEQYF. The CDR3 bases are TGTGCCAGCAGCTTAGTCTCCGGGGCCTCCTACGAGCAGTACTTC.

The chain carries TRBV5-4 and TRBJ2-7; perhaps TRBD1 as D (6 bases). The CDR3 is 13 amino acids. Deletions cut 5 bases from V and 7 bases from J, with 16 bases between. Germline V gene lookup returns CDR1 SGHNT and CDR2 YYREEE (reference sequence). The CDR3 protein is CASRPDRSGEQYF. In nucleotides, the CDR3 is TGTGCCAGCAGACCAGACAGGTCCGGGGAGCAGTACTTC.

The chain uses TRBV4-1 and TRBJ1-2; D gene unclear. V was cut by 1 base and J by 6 bases, with 12 bases left in between. The CDR3 contains 14 residues. Germline lookup yields CDR1 MGHRA and CDR2 YSYEKL. Here the CDR3 DNA reads TGCGCCAGCAGCCAAGTCGGGTCCGGGGATGGCTACACCTTC. Its protein product is CASSQVGSGDGYTF.

The chain couples TRBV28 to TRBJ2-7; TRBD1 might be the D (5 bases). In germline, CDR1 is MDHEN, CDR2 SYDVKM. The CDR3 consists of 14 residues. With 7 bases removed from V and 5 bases from J, the gap between germline ends came to 18 bases. In DNA form, the CDR3 reads TGTGCCAGCACAATGACGCAGGGCCCCCACGAGCAGTACTTC. Translated, it gives CASTMTQGPHEQYF.

CDR3 residues: CSVDRGEGAFF. The DNA for the CDR3 is TGCAGCGTAGATAGGGGGGAAGGGGCTTTCTTT. The V gene is TRBV29-1, the J gene TRBJ1-1; the D gene is possibly TRBD1 (6 bases). Trimming removed 6 bases from V and 11 bases from J, with 16 bases in between. The CDR3 consists of 11 residues. Germline CDR1 SQVTM, CDR2 ANQGSEA.

The chain uses TRBV7-9 and TRBJ2-1; D might be TRBD1 or TRBD2, each matching 7 bases. Trimming removed 5 bases at V and 8 bases at J, with 16 bases between. CDR1 is SEHNR, CDR2 FQNEAQ, per germline (reference sequence). The CDR3 covers 14 residues. This CDR3 is CASSPGGERDEQFF. CDR3 DNA: TGTGCCAGCAGCCCAGGGGGGGAGAGGGATGAGCAGTTCTTC.

This clone has a handful of counts. The V and J genes are TRBV7-9 and TRBJ1-5; possibly TRBD1 for D (6 bases). Germline V gene lookup returns CDR1 SEHNR and CDR2 FQNEAQ (reference sequence). Trimming took off 6 bases at V and 11 bases at J, with 17 bases between the two ends. The length of the CDR3 is 13 residues. The CDR3 region is CASSLGGEQTQHF. The DNA for the CDR3 is TGTGCCAGCAGTCTAGGGGGAGAGCAAACCCAGCATTTT. The entire variable domain, with the rest obtained from reference TRBV7-9 and TRBJ1-5, is as follows: DTGVSQNPRHKITKRGQNVTFRCDPISEHNRLYWYRQTLGQGPEFLTYFQNEAQLEKSRLLSDRFSAERPKGSFSTLEIQRTEQGDSAMYLCASSLGGEQTQHFGDGTRLSIL.

The DNA for the CDR3 is TGCGCCAGCAGCCAAATGGGGGGGAGTGGGTACGAGCAGTACTTC. The encoded protein is CASSQMGGSGYEQYF. The chain has TRBV4-3 and TRBJ2-7, with 7 bases that match TRBD2. This CDR3 spans 15 amino acids. The germline V gene has CDR1 LGHNA and CDR2 YSLEER. The V segment lost 2 bases and the J segment 4 bases; nucleotides outside the gene matches: 8.

The chain joins TRBV7-2 to TRBJ2-1; 7 nucleotides align to TRBD2. The trim removed 2 bases at V and 6 bases at J, leaving 4 bases unmatched. Germline lookup yields CDR1 SGHTA and CDR2 FQGNSA. The CDR3 covers 14 residues. CDR3 region: CASSLTASGNEQFF. DNA of the CDR3: TGTGCCAGCAGCTTAACGGCTAGCGGCAATGAGCAGTTCTTC.

The chain carries TRBV6-5 and TRBJ1-2; 8 bases are a match to TRBD1. The CDR3 has 16 amino acids. Trimming cost V 0 bases and J 6 bases; bases outside gene matches: 9. CDR1 MNHEY and CDR2 SVGAGI come from the germline V gene. The CDR3 reads CASSYSRAGGWDGYTF. The CDR3 nucleotides read TGTGCCAGCAGTTACTCGAGGGCAGGGGGCTGGGATGGCTACACCTTC.

CDR3 sequence: CASSLGQGTSVETQYF. The CDR3 region has the DNA TGTGCCAGCAGCTTAGGCCAGGGGACCTCAGTGGAGACCCAGTACTTC. J is TRBJ2-5 and V is TRBV7-2, with a possible D match to TRBD1 (6 bases). Germline-derived CDR1 and CDR2 are SGHTA and FQGNSA. Trimming removed 1 base from V and 5 bases from J, with 17 bases in between. The CDR3 consists of 16 residues.

This clone was observed a single time. The chain is built from TRBV6-1 and TRBJ1-1; TRBD1 is a possible D gene (5 bases). This CDR3 is 14 amino acids long. CDR1 is MNHNS and CDR2 is SASEGT in the germline V gene. V gave up 6 bases and J gave up 0 bases, with 11 bases separating them. CDR3 DNA: TGTGCCAGCAGCCCGGAGACAGTGAACACTGAAGCTTTCTTT. Its protein product is CASSPETVNTEAFF.

The chain carries TRBV5-1 and TRBJ2-5; D unresolved. The CDR3 runs 14 residues. Trimming took 0 bases from V and 3 from J, leaving 9 bases between them. CDR1 and CDR2 (germline): SGHRS, YFSETQ. In nucleotides, the CDR3 is TGCGCCAGCAGCTTGGCCTGGGCGGAAGAGACCCAGTACTTC. It yields the protein CASSLAWAEETQYF.

This clone was counted a single time. This chain uses TRBV28 with TRBJ2-5; TRBD2 matches at 11 bases. CDR3 length: 15 amino acids. The V and J ends lost 10 bases and 4 bases, in that order; junction bases with no gene match: 11. Per the germline V gene, CDR1 is MDHEN and CDR2 is SYDVKM. The CDR3 DNA reads as TGTGCCATCCGGAGGCTAGCGGGGGGTCGAGAGACCCAGTACTTC. Translated: CAIRRLAGGRETQYF.

This clone occurred once. The V gene is TRBV9, the J gene TRBJ2-2; 8 bases agree with TRBD2. The trim removed 1 base at V and 5 bases at J, leaving 22 bases unmatched. Germline V gene data show CDR1 as SGDLS and CDR2 as YYNGEE. The CDR3 has 21 amino acids. CDR3 coding DNA: TGTGCCAGCAGCGTAACCCCAATGGGACTAGTTTCGAGCTGGCGGACCGGGGAGCTGTTTTTT. Protein: CASSVTPMGLVSSWRTGELFF.

The chain combines TRBV27 with TRBJ1-1; tentative D call: TRBD1 (6 bases). With 6 bases removed from V and 4 bases from J, the gap between germline ends came to 18 bases. The CDR3 spans 15 residues. From germline, CDR1 is MNHEY and CDR2 SMNVEV (reference sequence). As DNA, the CDR3 is TGTGCCAGCAGACCCCAGACAGGCTTGAGCACTGAAGCTTTCTTT. It translates to CASRPQTGLSTEAFF.

The rearrangement uses TRBV6-1 and TRBJ2-7; TRBD2 matches at 10 bases. The germline V gene has CDR1 MNHNS and CDR2 SASEGT. The CDR3 extends over 13 amino acids. Unmatched junction bases numbered 2, after V lost 4 bases and J lost 5 bases. The CDR3 nucleotides read TGTGCCAGCAGTGGGGGACTAGCGAACGAGCAGTACTTC. Its protein product is CASSGGLANEQYF.

The chain links TRBV29-1 to TRBJ2-5; D not resolved. Germline V lookup: CDR1 SQVTM, CDR2 ANQGSEA. This CDR3 is 11 amino acids long. V lost 6 bases, J lost 2 bases, and 7 bases lay in between. As DNA, the CDR3 is TGCAGCGTAGAGAGACAAGAGACCCAGTACTTC. It yields the protein CSVERQETQYF. Filled out from reference TRBV29-1 and TRBJ2-5, the complete variable domain reads SAVISQKPSRDICQRGTSLTIQCQVDSQVTMMFWYRQQPGQSLTLIATANQGSEATYESGFVIDKFPISRPNLTFSTLTVSNMSPEDSSIYLCSVERQETQYFGPGTRLLVL.

The CDR3 nucleotides read TGTGCCAGCAGTTTAAATGGGGTGTCGAACACTGAAGCTTTCTTT. Protein product: CASSLNGVSNTEAFF. The genes are TRBV28 and TRBJ1-1; D is undetermined. Germline V gives CDR1 MDHEN, CDR2 SYDVKM. Trimming pared 2 bases from V and 1 base from J, leaving 11 bases between. The CDR3 runs 15 residues. The variable domain in full, with the rest retrieved from reference TRBV28 and TRBJ1-1, is DVKVTQSSRYLVKRTGEKVFLECVQDMDHENMFWYRQDPGLGLRLIYFSYDVKMKEKGDIPEGYSVSREKKERFSLILESASTNQTSMYLCASSLNGVSNTEAFFGQGTRLTVV.

This chain links TRBV5-6 with TRBJ2-2; perhaps TRBD1 as D (5 bases). There are 16 residues in the CDR3. V lost 2 bases and J lost 2, with 13 bases in between. The germline CDR1 and CDR2 sequences are SGHDT and YYEEEE. CDR3 region: CASSFSGLSNTGELFF. Here the CDR3 DNA reads TGTGCCAGCAGCTTTTCAGGGCTTAGTAACACCGGGGAGCTGTTTTTT.

The V and J genes are TRBV11-1 and TRBJ2-3; TRBD2 matches at 11 bases. Germline V gene lookup returns CDR1 SGHAT and CDR2 FQDESV (reference sequence). V gave up 5 bases and J gave up 4 bases; unmatched junction bases: 8. The CDR3 is 16 residues long. The CDR3 region is CASSPNPLAGADTQYF. The CDR3 DNA reads TGTGCCAGCAGCCCCAATCCACTAGCGGGGGCAGATACGCAGTATTTT.

V and J are TRBV11-2 and TRBJ2-7; D gene ambiguous. The germline V and J ends were trimmed by 1 base and 0 bases, with 10 bases remaining between them. Germline CDR1 and CDR2: SGHAT and FQNNGV. The CDR3 is made up of 15 amino acids. The CDR3 here is CASSLGSYSSYEQYF. The CDR3 DNA is TGTGCCAGCAGCTTAGGGTCCTACAGCTCCTACGAGCAGTACTTC.

J is TRBJ2-7 and V is TRBV27; D may correspond to TRBD1 or TRBD2 (5 bases each). The CDR3 totals 14 residues. The germline gives CDR1 MNHEY, CDR2 SMNVEV (reference sequence). The germline V and J ends were trimmed by 6 bases and 2 bases, with 14 bases remaining between them. CDR3 sequence: CASSWLGATYEQYF. CDR3 nucleotides: TGTGCCAGCAGCTGGCTCGGGGCAACCTACGAGCAGTACTTC.

The rearrangement joins TRBV7-9 to TRBJ2-1; 10 positions match TRBD2. V shed 5 bases, J shed 7 bases, and the junction held 8 bases outside the gene matches. The CDR3 sequence is 15 residues long. Germline CDR1 and CDR2: SEHNR and FQNEAQ (reference sequence). The CDR3 DNA reads TGTGCCAGCAGCCAAAGCGGGAGGGCCGGGAATGAGCAGTTCTTC. This codes for CASSQSGRAGNEQFF.